Listed below are T cell receptor beta chains from one sample, sequenced in a study of blood T cell repertoires in COVID-19. TCRdb keeps only in-frame clones here, not all; method: immunoSEQ multiplex PCR. The sample holds around 130,000 clones; 82% are singletons and the top ten take 9.5% to 13%. Sequencing used peripheral blood. The receptors stem from a human donor in a cohort sampled during active COVID-19. The CDR3 runs from the conserved cysteine through the conserved F or W. Fields, in order: J gene, D gene, clone size, V gene, CDR3 protein, CDR3 DNA. The D gene is left open where the match is weak. Clone size is shown for a subset of rows, as once, few, many or a class of expanded clone.

J gene: TRBJ1-4
D gene: TRBD1
clone size: -
V gene: TRBV5-1
CDR3 protein: CASSLGQGGEKLFF
CDR3 DNA: TGCGCCAGCAGCTTAGGACAGGGGGGTGAAAAACTGTTTTTT

J gene: TRBJ2-2
D gene: TRBD2
clone size: -
V gene: TRBV2
CDR3 protein: CASSELAGGPGELFF
CDR3 DNA: TGTGCCAGCAGTGAACTAGCGGGTGGACCCGGGGAGCTGTTTTTT

J gene: TRBJ2-2
D gene: -
clone size: few
V gene: TRBV6-5
CDR3 protein: CASSQGSNTGELFF
CDR3 DNA: TGTGCCAGCAGTCAGGGGAGCAACACCGGGGAGCTGTTTTTT

J gene: TRBJ2-1
D gene: -
clone size: -
V gene: TRBV3-1/TRBV3-2
CDR3 protein: CASSLQSRGQFF
CDR3 DNA: TGTGCCAGCAGCCTCCAAAGCAGAGGACAGTTCTTC

J gene: TRBJ2-7
D gene: -
clone size: -
V gene: TRBV30
CDR3 protein: CAWSANLRDISYEQYF
CDR3 DNA: TGTGCCTGGAGCGCCAACCTCAGGGATATCTCCTACGAGCAGTACTTC

J gene: TRBJ2-5
D gene: -
clone size: -
V gene: TRBV7-2
CDR3 protein: CASSLEVSRETQYF
CDR3 DNA: TGTGCCAGCAGCTTAGAGGTCTCCAGGGAGACCCAGTACTTC

J gene: TRBJ2-7
D gene: -
clone size: -
V gene: TRBV4-3
CDR3 protein: CASSQEGGRGAERYEQYF
CDR3 DNA: TGCGCCAGCAGCCAAGAAGGGGGTAGGGGAGCAGAGCGGTACGAGCAGTACTTC

J gene: TRBJ2-7
D gene: TRBD2
clone size: -
V gene: TRBV5-1
CDR3 protein: CASSLSAGSKGGSYEQYF
CDR3 DNA: TGCGCCAGCAGCTTAAGCGCAGGGTCAAAGGGAGGGTCCTACGAGCAGTACTTC

J gene: TRBJ2-7
D gene: -
clone size: -
V gene: TRBV6-2/TRBV6-3
CDR3 protein: CASSSVRTAWEQYF
CDR3 DNA: TGTGCCAGCAGTTCGGTCCGGACAGCGTGGGAGCAGTACTTC

J gene: TRBJ1-5
D gene: TRBD1
clone size: -
V gene: TRBV20-1
CDR3 protein: CSASGQGNQPQHF
CDR3 DNA: TGCAGTGCTAGTGGACAGGGCAATCAGCCCCAGCATTTT

J gene: TRBJ2-3
D gene: TRBD2
clone size: -
V gene: TRBV7-8
CDR3 protein: CASRLTSGGAGDTQYF
CDR3 DNA: TGTGCCAGCAGGTTGACTAGCGGGGGGGCAGGGGATACGCAGTATTTT

J gene: TRBJ2-1
D gene: TRBD1
clone size: -
V gene: TRBV10-2
CDR3 protein: CASKSGGGWGEQFF
CDR3 DNA: TGCGCCAGCAAGTCAGGGGGCGGGTGGGGTGAGCAGTTCTTC

J gene: TRBJ2-7
D gene: TRBD2
clone size: -
V gene: TRBV6-5
CDR3 protein: CASSYRAGATSYEQYF
CDR3 DNA: TGTGCCAGCAGTTACCGAGCGGGGGCCACCTCCTACGAGCAGTACTTC

J gene: TRBJ2-1
D gene: TRBD2
clone size: -
V gene: TRBV11-2
CDR3 protein: CASSRLAGYNEQFF
CDR3 DNA: TGTGCCAGCAGCCGACTAGCGGGGTACAATGAGCAGTTCTTC

J gene: TRBJ2-3
D gene: TRBD2
clone size: -
V gene: TRBV6-1
CDR3 protein: CASSAGLAATTDTQYF
CDR3 DNA: TGTGCCAGCAGTGCGGGACTAGCGGCAACCACAGATACGCAGTATTTT

J gene: TRBJ2-7
D gene: TRBD1
clone size: -
V gene: TRBV5-1
CDR3 protein: CASSQNPGQGGVYEQYF
CDR3 DNA: TGCGCCAGCAGCCAAAACCCGGGACAGGGAGGGGTGTACGAGCAGTACTTC

J gene: TRBJ1-4
D gene: TRBD1
clone size: -
V gene: TRBV6-5
CDR3 protein: CASSYSSRGLGKLFF
CDR3 DNA: TGTGCCAGCAGTTACTCGAGCAGGGGGCTCGGAAAACTGTTTTTT

J gene: TRBJ1-6
D gene: -
clone size: -
V gene: TRBV28
CDR3 protein: CASRTALDNSPLHF
CDR3 DNA: TGTGCCAGCCGGACAGCCCTTGATAATTCACCCCTCCACTTT

J gene: TRBJ1-1
D gene: TRBD1
clone size: -
V gene: TRBV9
CDR3 protein: CASSVGAQGDTEAFF
CDR3 DNA: TGTGCCAGCAGCGTAGGCGCCCAGGGGGACACTGAAGCTTTCTTT

J gene: TRBJ2-2
D gene: TRBD1
clone size: -
V gene: TRBV11-3
CDR3 protein: CASSSDRGRYTGELFF
CDR3 DNA: TGTGCCAGCAGCTCCGACAGGGGGCGGTATACCGGGGAGCTGTTTTTT

J gene: TRBJ2-5
D gene: -
clone size: once
V gene: TRBV6-5
CDR3 protein: CASSLSGRTEETQYF
CDR3 DNA: TGTGCCAGCAGCCTTAGCGGTCGTACGGAAGAGACCCAGTACTTC

J gene: TRBJ2-1
D gene: -
clone size: few
V gene: TRBV6-2/TRBV6-3
CDR3 protein: CASSTNQGFSSYNEQFF
CDR3 DNA: TGTGCCAGCAGCACGAACCAGGGATTTAGCTCCTACAATGAGCAGTTCTTC

J gene: TRBJ2-2
D gene: -
clone size: once
V gene: TRBV19
CDR3 protein: CASSLTGAGELFF
CDR3 DNA: TGTGCCAGTAGTCTCACAGGCGCCGGGGAGCTGTTTTTT

J gene: TRBJ2-3
D gene: TRBD2
clone size: once
V gene: TRBV2
CDR3 protein: CASSPPGLATDTQYF
CDR3 DNA: TGTGCCAGCAGTCCCCCGGGACTAGCAACAGATACGCAGTATTTT

J gene: TRBJ2-1
D gene: TRBD2
clone size: -
V gene: TRBV4-1
CDR3 protein: CASSQESGGAVREQFF
CDR3 DNA: TGCGCCAGCAGCCAAGAGAGCGGGGGGGCTGTGCGGGAGCAGTTCTTC

J gene: TRBJ2-6
D gene: TRBD2
clone size: -
V gene: TRBV7-2
CDR3 protein: CASSLGTSGGGANVLTF
CDR3 DNA: TGTGCCAGCAGCTTAGGGACTAGCGGGGGTGGGGCCAACGTCCTGACTTTC

J gene: TRBJ2-3
D gene: -
clone size: -
V gene: TRBV5-1
CDR3 protein: CASSLGQILTDTQYF
CDR3 DNA: TGCGCCAGCAGCTTGGGACAGATCCTCACAGATACGCAGTATTTT

J gene: TRBJ1-5
D gene: -
clone size: -
V gene: TRBV7-6
CDR3 protein: CASSLARGGQPQHF
CDR3 DNA: TGTGCCAGCAGCTTAGCCAGGGGTGGGCAGCCCCAGCATTTT

J gene: TRBJ1-6
D gene: -
clone size: few
V gene: TRBV11-3
CDR3 protein: CASSLDGGSSYNSPLHF
CDR3 DNA: TGTGCCAGCAGCTTAGATGGGGGGAGCTCCTATAATTCACCCCTCCACTTT

J gene: TRBJ1-5
D gene: TRBD1
clone size: -
V gene: TRBV6-6
CDR3 protein: CASTRQGGRNQPQHF
CDR3 DNA: TGTGCCAGCACCAGACAGGGTGGTCGCAATCAGCCCCAGCATTTT

J gene: TRBJ2-5
D gene: TRBD2
clone size: -
V gene: TRBV9
CDR3 protein: CASSVRPSGGTVETQYF
CDR3 DNA: TGTGCCAGCAGCGTACGCCCTAGCGGGGGAACGGTGGAGACCCAGTACTTC

J gene: TRBJ2-7
D gene: -
clone size: few
V gene: TRBV7-9
CDR3 protein: CASSAVGPYEQYF
CDR3 DNA: TGTGCCAGCAGCGCAGTGGGCCCCTACGAGCAGTACTTC

J gene: TRBJ1-5
D gene: -
clone size: few
V gene: TRBV9
CDR3 protein: CASSVDQGSGQPQHF
CDR3 DNA: TGTGCCAGCAGCGTAGACCAGGGGAGCGGTCAGCCCCAGCATTTT

J gene: TRBJ2-1
D gene: TRBD1
clone size: -
V gene: TRBV9
CDR3 protein: CASSPGQGSPLLNEQFF
CDR3 DNA: TGTGCCAGCAGCCCGGGACAGGGGTCTCCACTTCTCAATGAGCAGTTCTTC

J gene: TRBJ2-1
D gene: TRBD2
clone size: -
V gene: TRBV4-1
CDR3 protein: CASSQDPGVGTSGNNEQFF
CDR3 DNA: TGCGCCAGCAGCCAAGATCCGGGAGTAGGGACTAGCGGTAACAATGAGCAGTTCTTC

J gene: TRBJ2-7
D gene: -
clone size: -
V gene: TRBV19
CDR3 protein: CASQGSSYEQYF
CDR3 DNA: TGTGCCAGTCAGGGGAGCTCCTACGAGCAGTACTTC

J gene: TRBJ2-1
D gene: TRBD2
clone size: -
V gene: TRBV19
CDR3 protein: CASSPTGRAYNEQFF
CDR3 DNA: TGTGCCAGTAGTCCCACGGGGAGGGCCTACAATGAGCAGTTCTTC

J gene: TRBJ2-2
D gene: TRBD1
clone size: -
V gene: TRBV11-3
CDR3 protein: CASGAIGTGNTGELFF
CDR3 DNA: TGTGCCAGCGGGGCAATCGGGACAGGGAACACCGGGGAGCTGTTTTTT

J gene: TRBJ2-7
D gene: -
clone size: -
V gene: TRBV4-1
CDR3 protein: CASSQDGPGPYEQYF
CDR3 DNA: TGCGCCAGCAGCCAAGATGGCCCAGGGCCCTACGAGCAGTACTTC